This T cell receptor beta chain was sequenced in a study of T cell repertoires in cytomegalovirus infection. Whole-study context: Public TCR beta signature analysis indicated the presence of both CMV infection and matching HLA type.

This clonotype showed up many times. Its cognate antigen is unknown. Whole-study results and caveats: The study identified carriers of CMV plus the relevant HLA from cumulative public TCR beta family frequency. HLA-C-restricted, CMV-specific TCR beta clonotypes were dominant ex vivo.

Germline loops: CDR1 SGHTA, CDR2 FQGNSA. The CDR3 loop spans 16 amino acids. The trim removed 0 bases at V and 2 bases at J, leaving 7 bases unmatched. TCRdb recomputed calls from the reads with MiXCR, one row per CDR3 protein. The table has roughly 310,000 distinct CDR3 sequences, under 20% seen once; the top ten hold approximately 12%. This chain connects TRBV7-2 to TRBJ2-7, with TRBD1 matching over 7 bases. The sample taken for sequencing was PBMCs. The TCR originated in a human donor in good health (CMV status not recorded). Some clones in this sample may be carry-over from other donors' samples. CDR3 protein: CASSLAAGTATYEQYF. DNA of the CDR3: TGTGCCAGCAGCTTAGCGGCCGGGACAGCGACCTACGAGCAGTACTTC.